One sample yielded the 4 T cell receptor beta chains listed below, sequenced in a study of T cell responses to AZD1222 COVID-19 vaccine. The method was immunoSEQ multiplex PCR; TCRdb's version includes in-frame clones alone and lacks a portion of them. The sample has about 110,000 clones, roughly nine tenths seen once. The starting material was peripheral blood, obtained on day 0 of AZD1222 vaccination. These receptors were taken from an adult in good health.

The chain has TRBV5-8 and TRBJ1-5; TRBD1 might be the D (6 bases). The V end was cut by 2 bases, the J end by 2 bases, with 17 bases between. This CDR3 is built from 17 residues. CDR1 is SGHTS and CDR2 is YDEGEE in the germline V gene. This chain's CDR3 is CASSFMGGRRGNQPQHF. The CDR3, as DNA: TGTGCCAGCAGCTTTATGGGGGGGCGACGTGGCAATCAGCCCCAGCATTTT.

J is TRBJ1-2 and V is TRBV7-6; 9 nucleotides align to TRBD1. This CDR3 is built from 14 residues. The germline V gene has CDR1 SGHVS and CDR2 FNYEAQ. J lost 8 bases, V lost 5 bases, and 9 bases had no gene match. The chain's CDR3 is CASSPVPGQGGYTF. The CDR3 DNA sequence: TGTGCCAGCAGCCCAGTCCCGGGACAGGGCGGCTACACCTTC.

The rearrangement uses TRBV6-6 and TRBJ2-2; possibly TRBD1 for D (5 bases). Germline V lookup: CDR1 MNHNY, CDR2 SVGAGI (reference sequence). This CDR3 region has 15 residues. V was shortened by 1 base and J by 5 bases, with 11 bases between the two germline ends. DNA for the CDR3: TGTGCCAGCAGTTACTTAAGACAGCAGACCGGGGAGCTGTTTTTT. Protein: CASSYLRQQTGELFF.

This clone was found a few times. The CDR3 is CASSRTPQNTEAFF. The CDR3 DNA reads as TGCGCCAGCAGCCGAACCCCACAAAACACTGAAGCTTTCTTT. The rearrangement uses TRBV5-1 and TRBJ1-1, with D unclear. V lost 4 bases and J 2 bases, leaving 12 bases between the germline ends. CDR1 is SGHRS and CDR2 is YFSETQ in the germline V gene. The CDR3 loop spans 14 amino acids. Filled out from reference TRBV5-1 and TRBJ1-1, the complete variable domain reads KAGVTQTPRYLIKTRGQQVTLSCSPISGHRSVSWYQQTPGQGLQFLFEYFSETQRNKGNFPGRFSGRQFSNSRSEMNVSTLELGDSALYLCASSRTPQNTEAFFGQGTRLTVV.